The present TCR beta chain was sequenced within a study of cytomegalovirus exposure and HLA in healthy donors. Of note for this clone: Antigen: not known.

Study-level points and caveats: The authors later linked a missense DCLRE1C variant to TCR beta V- and J-gene trimming. There were some public TCRs occurring in many donors, but most TCR sequences were rare. Previously analyzed data showed that most TCR beta V segments were productive at a frequency of about 90% or about 30%.

V shed 1 base and J shed 4 bases, with 5 bases lying between them. This CDR3 contains 14 residues. The germline gives CDR1 SGHTA, CDR2 FQGNSA. Primers: 60 Vbeta forward and 13 Jbeta reverse. Measured with immunoSEQ multiplex PCR; TCRdb has only the in-frame clones, and not every one. The sample shows about 140,000 clones, about three quarters of them seen only once. This sequence originates from a male donor in good health and CMV-seropositive. Sequencing used PBMCs. The chain couples TRBV7-2 to TRBJ1-6; D ambiguous. The CDR3 DNA reads as TGTGCCAGCAGCTTAGGCCGGTATAATTCACCCCTCCACTTT. Translation: CASSLGRYNSPLHF.